This note documents a single T cell receptor (beta chain) sequence. These data come from a study of technical replicates of blood from several donors. Repertoires were generated with immunoSEQ multiplex PCR, while TCRdb's copy carries only in-frame clones and drops some. The table shows some 73,000 clones, with 90% occurring only once. The sample was PBMCs. The receptor was isolated from a human donor in good health. Some clones in this sample may be carry-over from other donors' samples.

The CDR3 nucleotides are TGCGCCAGCAGCTTGGATGCGGGAGGCGGGTACGAGCAGTACTTC. Translation: CASSLDAGGGYEQYF. V gene TRBV5-1 combines with J gene TRBJ2-7; TRBD2 matches 8 bases. V gave up 0 bases and J gave up 4 bases; unmatched junction bases: 6. Germline V lookup: CDR1 SGHRS, CDR2 YFSETQ. The CDR3 length is 15 residues.